This is a list of T cell receptor beta chains from one sample in a study of graft-versus-host responses after intestinal transplantation. Which antigens these TCRs recognize remains unknown. Data came from immunoSEQ multiplex PCR; TCRdb stores just in-frame clones and leaves some out. Here the sample spans fewer than 110,000 clones, roughly 90% being singletons. This sample comprised unstimulated CD4+ T cells sorted from spleen or lymph node cells, obtained before transplant. The receptors were gathered from a human donor who was the organ donor for an intestinal transplant. Both conserved end residues are part of each CDR3. Fields, in order: CDR3 protein, CDR3 DNA, J gene, D gene, clone size, V gene. The D gene is left open where the match is weak. Clone size is stated in some rows and not others, as once, few, many or a class when expanded.

cdr3_aa: CASTIQRGGGHEQYF
cdr3_nt: TGTGCCAGCACTATTCAGCGGGGGGGCGGCCACGAGCAGTACTTC
j_call: TRBJ2-7
d_call: TRBD2
clone_size: .
v_call: TRBV6-6

cdr3_aa: CASSPGRPRPQHF
cdr3_nt: TGTGCCAGCTCACCTGGGAGACCGCGGCCCCAGCATTTT
j_call: TRBJ1-5
d_call: .
clone_size: .
v_call: TRBV18

cdr3_aa: CASSQLAGAPNEQFF
cdr3_nt: TGTGCCAGCAGTCAACTAGCGGGGGCCCCAAATGAGCAGTTCTTC
j_call: TRBJ2-1
d_call: TRBD2
clone_size: .
v_call: TRBV6-5

cdr3_aa: CASSYKGSGYTF
cdr3_nt: TGTGCCAGCAGTTACAAAGGGAGCGGCTACACCTTC
j_call: TRBJ1-2
d_call: .
clone_size: .
v_call: TRBV6-5

cdr3_aa: CASRSYEQYF
cdr3_nt: TGTGCCAGCAGGTCCTACGAGCAGTACTTC
j_call: TRBJ2-7
d_call: .
clone_size: few
v_call: TRBV6-1

cdr3_aa: CASSASNEQYF
cdr3_nt: TGCGCCAGCAGTGCATCCAACGAGCAGTACTTC
j_call: TRBJ2-7
d_call: .
clone_size: .
v_call: TRBV10-2

cdr3_aa: CASSLPSWTGGVDYGYTF
cdr3_nt: TGTGCCAGCAGTTTACCCTCGTGGACAGGCGGGGTGGACTATGGCTACACCTTC
j_call: TRBJ1-2
d_call: TRBD1
clone_size: .
v_call: TRBV28

cdr3_aa: CASRPMTSGRLEQYF
cdr3_nt: TGTGCCAGCAGACCAATGACTAGCGGGAGACTCGAGCAGTACTTC
j_call: TRBJ2-7
d_call: TRBD2
clone_size: once
v_call: TRBV6-6

cdr3_aa: CASSLARGEQYF
cdr3_nt: TGTGCCAGCAGCTTAGCCCGAGGAGAGCAGTACTTC
j_call: TRBJ2-7
d_call: .
clone_size: .
v_call: TRBV7-2

cdr3_aa: CASSSGLAGLTDTQYF
cdr3_nt: TGTGCCAGCAGTTCTGGACTAGCGGGGCTCACAGATACGCAGTATTTT
j_call: TRBJ2-3
d_call: TRBD2
clone_size: .
v_call: TRBV27

cdr3_aa: CASSVEGRSYNEQFF
cdr3_nt: TGTGCCAGCAGCGTAGAGGGGCGTTCCTACAATGAGCAGTTCTTC
j_call: TRBJ2-1
d_call: .
clone_size: .
v_call: TRBV9

cdr3_aa: CASSLQGGYEQYF
cdr3_nt: TGTGCCAGCAGCTTACAGGGAGGCTACGAGCAGTACTTC
j_call: TRBJ2-7
d_call: .
clone_size: .
v_call: TRBV7-3

cdr3_aa: CASSPAGTGTQPQHF
cdr3_nt: TGTGCCAGCAGCCCCGCCGGGACAGGGACTCAGCCCCAGCATTTT
j_call: TRBJ1-5
d_call: TRBD1
clone_size: .
v_call: TRBV7-2

cdr3_aa: CASSPWTSGISDTQYF
cdr3_nt: TGTGCCAGCTCACCCTGGACTAGCGGGATATCAGATACGCAGTATTTT
j_call: TRBJ2-3
d_call: TRBD2
clone_size: .
v_call: TRBV18

cdr3_aa: CASSTKGSGNTIYF
cdr3_nt: TGTGCCAGCAGCACTAAGGGCTCTGGAAACACCATATATTTT
j_call: TRBJ1-3
d_call: .
clone_size: .
v_call: TRBV7-2

cdr3_aa: CASSLAFDRAGANVLTF
cdr3_nt: TGTGCCAGCAGCTTAGCCTTTGACAGGGCTGGGGCCAACGTCCTGACTTTC
j_call: TRBJ2-6
d_call: TRBD1
clone_size: .
v_call: TRBV7-2

cdr3_aa: CASRNVETQYF
cdr3_nt: TGTGCCAGCAGGAACGTGGAGACCCAGTACTTC
j_call: TRBJ2-5
d_call: .
clone_size: .
v_call: TRBV6-1

cdr3_aa: CASSTTGKSNQPQHF
cdr3_nt: TGTGCCAGTAGTACGACAGGGAAGAGCAATCAGCCCCAGCATTTT
j_call: TRBJ1-5
d_call: TRBD1
clone_size: .
v_call: TRBV19

cdr3_aa: CASSLEGLYGYTF
cdr3_nt: TGTGCCAGCAGTTTAGAGGGTTTATATGGCTACACCTTC
j_call: TRBJ1-2
d_call: .
clone_size: .
v_call: TRBV27

cdr3_aa: CASSEGGDNTGELFF
cdr3_nt: TGTGCCAGTAGTGAGGGAGGGGACAACACCGGGGAGCTGTTTTTT
j_call: TRBJ2-2
d_call: TRBD2
clone_size: .
v_call: TRBV19

cdr3_aa: CASSPQGGSSYEQYF
cdr3_nt: TGTGCCAGCAGTCCCCAGGGGGGGAGCTCCTACGAGCAGTACTTC
j_call: TRBJ2-7
d_call: .
clone_size: .
v_call: TRBV6-6

cdr3_aa: CASNSPRGAGEQYF
cdr3_nt: TGTGCCAGCAACTCTCCTAGAGGGGCAGGGGAGCAGTACTTC
j_call: TRBJ2-7
d_call: .
clone_size: .
v_call: TRBV6-5